The entry that follows covers one T cell receptor (beta chain) sequence. This clonotype was detected ten times or more. It has no known antigen specificity. Within one base of it there is no much larger clone, and no base qualities were kept. The data derive from a study of CD8 T cells in ankylosing spondylitis (dated 2017 in TCRdb). Regarding the complete study: The study set out to find disease-linked TCR variants by profiling T cell receptor beta repertoires in ankylosing spondylitis patients and healthy donors. The whole study cohort included over a hundred healthy donors and 20 to 30 ankylosing spondylitis patients. Peripheral blood samples were taken, and synovial fluid was additionally collected from ankylosing spondylitis patients. The paper's findings and limits, for the study overall: According to the report, matched synovial fluid samples from ankylosing spondylitis patients were significantly enriched for the disease-linked clones. A TCR beta motif of seven or eight highly homologous amino acid variants appeared characteristic of blood from ankylosing spondylitis patients. Some of the motif variants had been reported before in the synovial fluid and blood of reactive arthritis patients, a finding that suggests common disease-initiation mechanisms. A CD8+ phenotype was shown by the disease-linked clones, which were found at relatively low frequencies in peripheral blood.

TCRdb names Illumina HiSeq 2500 as the instrument used. Quantitative 5'-RACE with molecular barcodes was used to prepare TCR beta libraries. From the authors' description of their analysis: To identify disease-linked TCR variants, a new computational method was used, one built on a probabilistic model of VDJ rearrangement. In TCRdb, the public reads were trimmed at Q25 with fastp and aligned with MiXCR, with productive beta chains retained. Each CDR3 protein gets just one entry, which takes the most common genes and DNA from the rows behind it. The V and J calls shown here were made by TCRdb, not taken from the authors' results. For this sample there are 800,000 to 900,000 distinct CDR3 sequences; roughly 12% appear just once. Together, the top ten hold approximately 0.51% of the sample. The CDR3 contains 15 residues, cysteine and phenylalanine counted. Only the CDR3 part of the read is kept: 45 bases, read in frame from the first base. V is reduced by 3 bases and J by 0 bases, leaving a spacing of 8 bases between them. The germline V gene encodes CDR1 LGHDT and CDR2 YNNKEL (reference sequence).

This receptor was taken from a male donor with ankylosing spondylitis. Material: blood, either unsorted or a sorted T cell fraction (not recorded which). The chain joins TRBV3-1 to TRBJ2-2; confidence is insufficient to name the D gene. The nucleotide sequence is TGTGCCAGCAGCCAGTACAGAACGAACACCGGGGAGCTGTTTTTT. Protein translation: CASSQYRTNTGELFF. Reference TRBV3-1 and TRBJ2-2 proteins supply the regions before and after the CDR3; the full variable domain is: DTAVSQTPKYLVTQMGNDKSIKCEQNLGHDTMYWYKQDSKKFLKIMFSYNNKELIINETVPNRFSPKSPDKAHLNLHINSLELGDSAVYFCASSQYRTNTGELFFGEGSRLTVL.